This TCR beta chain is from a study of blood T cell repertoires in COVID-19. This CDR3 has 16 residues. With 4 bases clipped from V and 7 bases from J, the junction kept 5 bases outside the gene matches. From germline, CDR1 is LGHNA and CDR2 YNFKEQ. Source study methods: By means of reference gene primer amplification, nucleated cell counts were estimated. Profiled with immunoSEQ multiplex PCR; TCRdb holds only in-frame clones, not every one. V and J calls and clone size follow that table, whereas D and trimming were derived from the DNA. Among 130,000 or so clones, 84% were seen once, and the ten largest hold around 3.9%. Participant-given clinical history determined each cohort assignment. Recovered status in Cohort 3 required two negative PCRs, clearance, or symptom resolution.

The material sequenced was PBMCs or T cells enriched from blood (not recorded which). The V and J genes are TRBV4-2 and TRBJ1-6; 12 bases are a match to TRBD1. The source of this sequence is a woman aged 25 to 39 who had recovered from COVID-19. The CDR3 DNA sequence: TGTGCCAGCAGCCCGGGACAGGGGGCGCGCAATTCACCCCTCCACTTT. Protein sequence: CASSPGQGARNSPLHF.